Below, 6 T cell receptor beta chains from the same sample are listed, as sequenced in a study of blood T cell repertoires in COVID-19. Libraries were prepared by immunoSEQ multiplex PCR; TCRdb keeps only in-frame clonotypes and omits some of them. The sample includes more than 150,000 clones, around 86% of them seen just once. Sample: peripheral blood. The receptors stem from a man aged 55-75 years with COVID-19, enrolled during active disease.

The rearrangement joins TRBV5-1 to TRBJ2-7, with 13 positions matching TRBD2. From germline, CDR1 is SGHRS and CDR2 YFSETQ. CDR3 length: 16 amino acids. Unmatched junction bases numbered 2, after V lost 0 bases and J lost 2 bases. CDR3 sequence: CASSLAGTSGAYEQYF. CDR3 sequence (DNA): TGCGCCAGCAGCTTGGCCGGGACTAGCGGGGCCTACGAGCAGTACTTC.

A note on this clone: The same CDR3 can be traced to other DNA sequences in this sample. The chain employs TRBV12-3 or TRBV12-4 and TRBJ2-5; 7 bases are shared with TRBD1. The CDR3 is 13 residues long. V lost 5 bases to trimming and J lost 4 bases; unmatched junction nucleotides: 4. This CDR3 is CASSPRQGETQYF. Here the CDR3 DNA reads TGTGCCAGCAGTCCCCGACAGGGAGAGACCCAGTACTTC.

This clone showed up just once. Other DNA sequences in the same sample also yield this CDR3. This chain links TRBV19 with TRBJ2-1; possibly TRBD2 for D (7 bases). V shed 3 bases and J shed 2 bases, with 14 bases lying between them. Germline V lookup: CDR1 LNHDA, CDR2 SQIVND (reference sequence). This CDR3 has 16 residues. This chain's CDR3 is CASSIDGGPPYNEQFF. DNA for the CDR3: TGTGCCAGTAGTATCGACGGGGGGCCCCCCTACAATGAGCAGTTCTTC.

The rearrangement joins TRBV9 to TRBJ2-1; 7 bases are shared with TRBD2. With V trimmed by 3 bases and J by 8 bases, 17 bases remained unmatched. Germline CDR1 reads SGDLS; CDR2 reads YYNGEE. The CDR3 totals 17 residues. The DNA of the CDR3 is TGTGCCAGCAGCGGTACCCAGGGTAGGGAGGGTTTAGATGAGCAGTTCTTC. It is translated as CASSGTQGREGLDEQFF.

V is TRBV18 and J is TRBJ1-4, with TRBD1 matching 9 bases. V lost 3 bases and J lost 1; bases outside the gene matches: 0. This CDR3 has 15 residues. Germline CDR1 and CDR2: KGHSH and LQKENI. DNA of the CDR3: TGTGCCAGCTCACCGGACAGGGGAACTAATGAAAAACTGTTTTTT. It codes for CASSPDRGTNEKLFF. Together with reference TRBV18 and TRBJ1-4, the CDR3 gives the full variable domain: NAGVMQNPRHLVRRRGQEARLRCSPMKGHSHVYWYRQLPEEGLKFMVYLQKENIIDESGMPKERFSAEFPKEGPSILRIQQVVRGDSAAYFCASSPDRGTNEKLFFGSGTQLSVL.

The chain uses TRBV6-2 or TRBV6-3 and TRBJ2-2, with 9 positions matching TRBD1. This CDR3 spans 15 amino acids. V shed 5 bases, J shed 6 bases, and the junction held 7 bases outside the gene matches. CDR1 and CDR2 (germline): MNHEY, SVGEGT. This CDR3 reads CASSIGTGLAGELFF. The CDR3 bases are TGTGCCAGCAGTATCGGGACAGGGCTCGCCGGGGAGCTGTTTTTT.